These 31 T cell receptor beta chains came from one sample sequenced in a study of CD8 T cells in Susac syndrome. With random hexamers, roughly 0.45 to 1 ug RNA was reverse transcribed. TCRdb re-derived calls from the immunoSEQ multiplex PCR reads in MiXCR, one entry per CDR3 protein. The sample holds about 85,000 distinct CDR3 sequences, about 95% seen once. The source material was CD8+ T cells from PBMCs. These TCRs come from a human donor with Susac syndrome.

This clonotype was picked up one time. The V call is TRBV28, the J call TRBJ2-7; no definite D call. Germline V gene lookup returns CDR1 MDHEN and CDR2 SYDVKM. Trimming took 2 bases from V and 6 from J, leaving 5 bases between them. This CDR3 is built from 11 residues. The chain's CDR3 is CASSLISEQYF. The CDR3 DNA is TGTGCCAGCAGTTTAATCTCCGAGCAGTACTTC.

The CDR3 reads CASRPGGHSQNTEAFF. The CDR3 DNA is TGTGCCAGCAGACCTGGTGGGCACTCCCAGAACACTGAAGCTTTCTTT. The genes are TRBV27 and TRBJ1-1; the D is unclear. The CDR3 has 16 amino acids. CDR1 and CDR2 from the germline V gene are MNHEY and SMNVEV (reference sequence). Trimming took 6 bases from V and 1 from J, leaving 18 bases between them.

The genes are TRBV25-1 and TRBJ1-5; no clear D gene. V lost 1 base to trimming and J lost 1 base, with 2 bases between them. This CDR3 has 13 amino acids. Germline CDR1 is MGHDK and CDR2 is SYGVNS. CDR3 in DNA: TGTGCCAGCAGTGAATCCAGCAATCAGCCCCAGCATTTT. Translated: CASSESSNQPQHF.

This clonotype was seen just once. The chain employs TRBV20-1 and TRBJ2-1, with D uncertain. CDR3 length equals 17 residues. The germline gives CDR1 DFQATT, CDR2 SNEGSKA (reference sequence). The germline V and J ends were trimmed by 3 bases and 0 bases, with 18 bases remaining between them. The CDR3 protein is CSARGRWSLSSYNEQFF. The CDR3 bases are TGCAGTGCTAGGGGCCGCTGGTCGCTCAGCTCCTACAATGAGCAGTTCTTC.

J is TRBJ2-1 and V is TRBV15, with 9 bases that match TRBD2. The CDR3 sequence is 16 residues long. CDR1 and CDR2 from the germline V gene are LNHNV and YYDKDF (reference sequence). V was pared by 0 bases and J by 5 bases, with 5 bases of the junction left unmatched. This chain's CDR3 is CATSRDRGLANNEQFF. The CDR3 coding sequence is TGTGCCACCAGCAGAGATCGGGGACTAGCTAACAATGAGCAGTTCTTC.

This sequence joins TRBV29-1 and TRBJ2-7; maybe TRBD2 (5 bases). CDR1 SQVTM and CDR2 ANQGSEA come from the germline V gene. Trimming cost V 6 bases and J 3 bases, with 15 bases left between them. This CDR3 has 13 residues. The CDR3, as DNA: TGCAGCGTGCTAGGTGACTATCACTACGAGCAGTACTTC. As protein: CSVLGDYHYEQYF.

The rearrangement links TRBV5-1 to TRBJ1-2; D is undetermined. Per the germline V gene, CDR1 is SGHRS and CDR2 is YFSETQ. The CDR3 contains 13 residues. V was trimmed by 0 bases and J by 6 bases, leaving 9 bases between them. CDR3 nucleotides: TGCGCCAGCAGCTTGGCCCGGTCGGATGGCTACACCTTC. Protein product: CASSLARSDGYTF.

The V gene is TRBV9, the J gene TRBJ2-2; D gene ambiguous. Per the germline V gene, CDR1 is SGDLS and CDR2 is YYNGEE. The CDR3 totals 13 residues. The V and J ends lost 3 bases and 1 base respectively, with 4 bases between them. CDR3 amino acids: CASSAQNTGELFF. The CDR3 DNA sequence: TGTGCCAGCAGCGCCCAGAACACCGGGGAGCTGTTTTTT.

The chain recombines TRBV4-1 with TRBJ2-7; 8 bases match TRBD1. Per germline, CDR1 MGHRA and CDR2 YSYEKL. The CDR3 consists of 14 residues. Trimming removed 1 base from V and 5 bases from J; junction bases left unmatched: 4. DNA for the CDR3: TGCGCCAGCAGCCAAGCGGACAGGGAGGACGAGCAGTACTTC. This encodes CASSQADREDEQYF.

This clonotype was seen just once. The chain joins TRBV5-4 to TRBJ1-5, with D tentatively TRBD1 (5 bases). V was clipped by 1 base and J by 0 bases, with 5 bases between them. Germline V CDR1 and CDR2: SGHNT, YYREEE (reference sequence). CDR3 length: 14 residues. The CDR3 is CASSLTGSNQPQHF. CDR3 DNA sequence: TGTGCCAGCAGCTTGACAGGTAGCAATCAGCCCCAGCATTTT. The full variable domain, its missing parts supplied by reference TRBV5-4 and TRBJ1-5, is ETGVTQSPTHLIKTRGQQVTLRCSSQSGHNTVSWYQQALGQGPQFIFQYYREEENGRGNFPPRFSGLQFPNYSSELNVNALELDDSALYLCASSLTGSNQPQHFGDGTRLSIL.

The chain joins TRBV30 to TRBJ1-5; weak D call: TRBD1 (6 bases). Germline V gene sequence: CDR1 GTSNPN, CDR2 SVGIG (reference sequence). Trimming took off 4 bases at V and 0 bases at J, with 16 bases between the two ends. This CDR3 spans 16 amino acids. DNA of the CDR3: TGTGCCTGGACCACCCCCGGGACACATAGCAATCAGCCCCAGCATTTT. Translated, it gives CAWTTPGTHSNQPQHF.

The rearrangement joins TRBV20-1 to TRBJ1-5; TRBD1 matches at 7 bases. V gave up 3 bases and J gave up 0 bases; unmatched junction bases: 5. The CDR3 sequence is 15 residues long. CDR1 and CDR2 (germline): DFQATT, SNEGSKA (reference sequence). The CDR3 here is CSASRGEYSNQPQHF. CDR3 nucleotides: TGCAGTGCTAGCAGGGGGGAGTATAGCAATCAGCCCCAGCATTTT.

This clonotype was detected only a few times. The chain carries TRBV5-6 and TRBJ1-5; unclear D gene. Per germline, CDR1 SGHDT and CDR2 YYEEEE. The CDR3 sequence is 12 residues long. V was shortened by 1 base and J by 7 bases, with 6 bases between the two germline ends. The CDR3 DNA is TGTGCCAGCAGCTTGTCCGGACAGCCCCAGCATTTT. Amino acid sequence: CASSLSGQPQHF.

The chain combines TRBV4-2 with TRBJ1-5, with D possibly TRBD1 on 6 matching bases. The V gene's germline CDR1 is LGHNA and CDR2 YNFKEQ. Trimming took 1 base from V and 0 from J, leaving 16 bases between them. There are 18 residues in the CDR3. CDR3 in amino acids: CASSQAQGRMDSNQPQHF. The CDR3 bases are TGTGCCAGCAGCCAAGCACAGGGCAGGATGGATAGCAATCAGCCCCAGCATTTT.

This sequence joins TRBV9 and TRBJ1-2, with 7 bases matching TRBD1. V lost 3 bases and J lost 1; bases outside the gene matches: 9. Germline-derived CDR1 and CDR2 are SGDLS and YYNGEE. There are 16 residues in the CDR3. The DNA for the CDR3 is TGTGCCAGCAGCGACCCACAGGGGTCAGATAACTATGGCTACACCTTC. The encoded protein is CASSDPQGSDNYGYTF. Using reference TRBV9 and TRBJ1-2 for the parts outside the CDR3, the full variable domain is DSGVTQTPKHLITATGQRVTLRCSPRSGDLSVYWYQQSLDQGLQFLIQYYNGEERAKGNILERFSAQQFPDLHSELNLSSLELGDSALYFCASSDPQGSDNYGYTFGSGTRLTVV.

The chain is built from TRBV27 and TRBJ1-5, with a possible D match to TRBD1 (6 bases). This CDR3 comprises 14 residues. The germline CDR1 and CDR2 sequences are MNHEY and SMNVEV (reference sequence). Trimming removed 5 bases at V and 7 bases at J, with 15 bases between. CDR3 DNA sequence: TGTGCCAGCAGTCCACAGGGACTTGGGCAGCCCCAGCATTTT. It is translated as CASSPQGLGQPQHF.

The chain joins TRBV20-1 to TRBJ2-7; 7 bases map to TRBD2. CDR1 is DFQATT and CDR2 is SNEGSKA in the germline V gene (reference sequence). The CDR3 loop spans 13 amino acids. V dropped 3 bases and J dropped 2; count of bases not matched to a gene: 4. CDR3 loop: CSASWGRAYEQYF. DNA for the CDR3: TGCAGTGCTAGTTGGGGGAGGGCCTACGAGCAGTACTTC.

This clonotype has just a few counts. The chain joins TRBV11-2 to TRBJ2-7; D is undetermined. Per the germline V gene, CDR1 is SGHAT and CDR2 is FQNNGV. V was cut by 5 bases and J by 2 bases, with 10 bases left in between. There are 13 residues in the CDR3. CDR3 coding DNA: TGTGCCAGCAGCCTCGCCGCGACCTACGAGCAGTACTTC. This gives the protein CASSLAATYEQYF.

The J gene is TRBJ2-7, the V gene TRBV12-3 or TRBV12-4; 8 bases are a match to TRBD1. The CDR3 totals 12 residues. After removal of 6 bases from V and 6 bases from J, the junction contained 4 bases not matched to a gene. CDR3 sequence: CASRETGGEQYF. The DNA for the CDR3 is TGTGCCAGCAGAGAAACAGGGGGCGAGCAGTACTTC.

This chain links TRBV9 with TRBJ2-7, with TRBD1 identical over 10 bases. CDR1 SGDLS and CDR2 YYNGEE come from the germline V gene. V lost 4 bases, J lost 3 bases, and 10 bases stayed unmatched. The CDR3 spans 16 residues. The CDR3 spells CASSIAHGTGVYEQYF. The CDR3 DNA is TGTGCCAGCAGCATAGCCCATGGGACAGGGGTCTACGAGCAGTACTTC.

This sequence joins TRBV27 and TRBJ2-7, with 10 bases aligning to TRBD2. Germline V gene data show CDR1 as MNHEY and CDR2 as SMNVEV (reference sequence). The ends lost 5 bases at V and 0 bases at J; junction bases unmatched: 7. The CDR3 sequence is 16 residues long. The chain's CDR3 is CASSLIPSGSSYEQYF. CDR3 nucleotide sequence: TGTGCCAGCAGTCTTATCCCTAGCGGGAGCTCCTACGAGCAGTACTTC.

This sequence joins TRBV20-1 and TRBJ1-5; possible D gene TRBD1, 5 bases. Germline assignment: CDR1 DFQATT and CDR2 SNEGSKA (reference sequence). V lost 3 bases, J lost 2 bases, and 17 bases lay in between. This CDR3 spans 16 amino acids. The CDR3 DNA reads as TGCAGTGCTAGCCCTCGACAGTTGGGCGGCAATCAGCCCCAGCATTTT. Translating gives CSASPRQLGGNQPQHF.

The rearrangement uses TRBV19 and TRBJ1-1; no firm D call. Trimming shortened V by 1 base and J by 4 bases, and 1 base separated the two germline ends. Germline V CDR1 and CDR2: LNHDA, SQIVND (reference sequence). The length of the CDR3 is 11 residues. For the CDR3, the DNA is TGTGCCAGTAGTATAGCCACTGAAGCTTTCTTT. Amino acids: CASSIATEAFF.

The rearrangement joins TRBV9 to TRBJ2-5; D is uncertain. Looked up from germline, CDR1 is SGDLS and CDR2 is YYNGEE. V dropped 3 bases and J dropped 4 bases, with 7 bases sitting between them. The CDR3 is 12 residues long. In nucleotides, the CDR3 is TGTGCCAGCAGCGATACCGGAGAGACCCAGTACTTC. This sequence encodes CASSDTGETQYF.

J is TRBJ2-1 and V is TRBV6-2 or TRBV6-3; 7 bases agree with TRBD2. Trimming at V came to 5 bases and at J to 8 bases, leaving 9 bases not matched to a gene. This CDR3 comprises 14 residues. Germline lookup yields CDR1 MNHEY and CDR2 SVGEGT. The CDR3 protein is CASSRLGGIDEQFF. CDR3 in DNA: TGTGCCAGCAGTCGACTGGGGGGGATCGATGAGCAGTTCTTC.

The chain carries TRBV7-9 and TRBJ2-1; D is ambiguous. V dropped 1 base and J dropped 5 bases, with 3 bases sitting between them. This CDR3 region has 12 residues. Germline loops: CDR1 SEHNR, CDR2 FQNEAQ (reference sequence). The CDR3 loop reads CASSLVDNEQFF. The CDR3 DNA follows: TGTGCCAGCAGCTTAGTTGACAATGAGCAGTTCTTC. The full variable domain, completed using reference TRBV7-9 and TRBJ2-1, is DTGVSQNPRHKITKRGQNVTFRCDPISEHNRLYWYRQTLGQGPEFLTYFQNEAQLEKSRLLSDRFSAERPKGSFSTLEIQRTEQGDSAMYLCASSLVDNEQFFGPGTRLTVL.

The rearrangement links TRBV9 to TRBJ2-5; 10 bases align to TRBD1. Per the germline V gene, CDR1 is SGDLS and CDR2 is YYNGEE. The ends lost 0 bases at V and 5 bases at J; junction bases unmatched: 4. The CDR3 consists of 15 residues. CDR3 region: CASSVEGQGWETQYF. The CDR3 coding sequence is TGTGCCAGCAGCGTAGAGGGACAGGGGTGGGAGACCCAGTACTTC.

The chain joins TRBV18 to TRBJ2-7; D unresolved. The CDR3 consists of 14 residues. The V end was cut by 2 bases, the J end by 0 bases, with 8 bases between. The germline CDR1 and CDR2 sequences are KGHSH and LQKENI. The DNA for the CDR3 is TGTGCCAGCTCACCAAATGGGGACTCCTACGAGCAGTACTTC. Its translation is CASSPNGDSYEQYF.

This chain links TRBV7-9 with TRBJ1-2; 8 positions match TRBD1. The V segment lost 7 bases and the J segment 8 bases; nucleotides outside the gene matches: 9. This CDR3 is 13 amino acids long. CDR1 SEHNR and CDR2 FQNEAQ come from the germline V gene (reference sequence). The CDR3 coding sequence is TGTGCCAGCACCGGGACAGGACTCTCCGGCTACACCTTC. It encodes CASTGTGLSGYTF.

This clonotype is a singleton in its sample. The rearrangement links TRBV14 to TRBJ2-7; D perhaps matches TRBD2 (6 bases). This CDR3 contains 15 residues. In germline, CDR1 is SGHDN, CDR2 FVKESK. The V end was cut by 0 bases, the J end by 2 bases, with 11 bases between. CDR3 sequence: CASSQEGWTTYEQYF. The CDR3 DNA reads as TGTGCCAGCAGCCAAGAAGGGTGGACTACCTACGAGCAGTACTTC. Full variable domain (outside the CDR3, taken from reference TRBV14 and TRBJ2-7): EAGVTQFPSHSVIEKGQTVTLRCDPISGHDNLYWYRRVMGKEIKFLLHFVKESKQDESGMPNNRFLAERTGGTYSTLKVQPAELEDSGVYFCASSQEGWTTYEQYFGPGTRLTVT.

The table lists this clonotype with a count of one. V gene TRBV6-4 combines with J gene TRBJ2-6, with D unclear. V was cut by 2 bases and J by 0 bases, with 8 bases left in between. The germline V gene encodes CDR1 MRHNA and CDR2 SNTAGT. The CDR3 totals 16 residues. The DNA for the CDR3 is TGTGCCAGCAGTGACGGAGTGCACTCTGGGGCCAACGTCCTGACTTTC. It yields the protein CASSDGVHSGANVLTF.